What follows is one TCR beta chain and its context. The target antigen is unknown. These data originate in a study of T cell responses to AZD1222 COVID-19 vaccine. Study context: Second-dose schedules of about 4 or about 12 weeks were combined. Study results and caveats: Repertoire sampling occurred only after the peak T cell response. Along spike, vaccine-associated CD4 TCRs were found throughout, with dominance at 160-218 and 743-854. Donors were largely white British and mainly female; clonal diversity was possibly underestimated.

Data came from immunoSEQ multiplex PCR; TCRdb stores just in-frame clones and leaves some out. The sample consists of about 160,000 clones, almost 90% of them appearing once. The sequence was collected from an adult in good health. The input for sequencing was peripheral blood, taken on day 0 of AZD1222 vaccination.

The CDR3 DNA sequence: TGTGCCAGCAGGCAGGGGGCAGGCTATGGCTACACCTTC. Protein sequence: CASRQGAGYGYTF. The V gene is TRBV6-5, the J gene TRBJ1-2; TRBD1 agrees at 8 bases. The CDR3 has 13 residues. V dropped 6 bases and J dropped 4; count of bases not matched to a gene: 4. Germline V gives CDR1 MNHEY, CDR2 SVGAGI.